Given below is one TCR beta chain in context. This sample stems from a study of OX40 agonist ivuxolimab in advanced cancers. Sequencing was performed with immunoSEQ multiplex PCR; in TCRdb, only in-frame clones are kept and a portion is missing. Found here are around 95,000 clones, approximately 89% of them singletons; the top ten hold about 0.51%. The receptor was isolated from an adult with an advanced solid tumor such as melanoma, head and neck, liver or kidney cancer. Specimen: CD4+ or CD8+ T cells sorted from blood, collected in a trial of the OX40 agonist ivuxolimab.

Here the CDR3 reads CASSSRVADGASNYGYTF. The CDR3 DNA is TGTGCCAGCAGCTCTCGTGTTGCGGACGGAGCCTCTAACTATGGCTACACCTTC. The chain combines TRBV7-9 with TRBJ1-2; D remains ambiguous. V shed 4 bases and J shed 0 bases, with 21 bases lying between them. CDR1 and CDR2 (germline): SEHNR, FQNEAQ (reference sequence). This CDR3 spans 18 amino acids.